What follows are 7 T cell receptor beta chains derived from one specimen sequenced in a study of T-cell memory formation after mild COVID-19. TCRdb re-analysed the 5' RACE reads in MiXCR, keeping a single row per CDR3 protein. The sample gives 250,000 to 300,000 distinct CDR3 sequences, roughly 15% of which show up once; roughly 24% is in the top ten. Source material: PBMCs or a T cell subset sorted from them (not recorded which). These TCRs come from a man aged 18 to 30 who had mild COVID-19 (a few samples of this study predate the infection). Cell type and time point are not known.

The chain links TRBV30 to TRBJ2-2; D gene ambiguous. Deletions cut 0 bases from V and 6 bases from J, with 8 bases between. The length of the CDR3 is 13 residues. The germline V gene encodes CDR1 GTSNPN and CDR2 SVGIG (reference sequence). The chain's CDR3 is CAWSVISSGELFF. The CDR3 nucleotides read TGTGCCTGGAGTGTTATATCGTCCGGGGAGCTGTTTTTT.

In this sample, this clonotype turned up many times. The chain recombines TRBV7-8 with TRBJ2-1; 9 nucleotides align to TRBD1. Germline V gene data show CDR1 as SGHVS and CDR2 as FQNEAQ. The CDR3 consists of 17 residues. The V gene end was trimmed by 5 bases and the J gene end by 1 base; junction bases not matched to a gene: 9. CDR3 nucleotides: TGTGCCAGCAGCCCCCGCCGGACAGGGGTGTCCTACAATGAGCAGTTCTTC. Residues: CASSPRRTGVSYNEQFF.

This clonotype appeared a few times. The chain couples TRBV29-1 to TRBJ2-7, with 8 bases aligning to TRBD1. The CDR3 sequence is 17 residues long. J gave up 2 bases and V 7 bases, and 19 bases lay outside the gene matches. Looked up from germline, CDR1 is SQVTM and CDR2 is ANQGSEA. The CDR3 nucleotides are TGCAGCGCCGTCCCGGGAAGGCCAGGGGGCATCGCCTACGAGCAGTACGTC. This sequence encodes CSAVPGRPGGIAYEQYV.

The chain carries TRBV28 and TRBJ2-5, with a possible D match to TRBD1 (5 bases). Germline CDR1 is MDHEN and CDR2 is SYDVKM. V lost 8 bases to trimming and J lost 0 bases, with 10 bases between them. CDR3 length: 13 residues. CDR3 nucleotides: TGTGCCAGCGGGGCAGATTACCAAGAGACCCAGTACTTC. As protein: CASGADYQETQYF.

This clonotype came up a few times. The junction departs from the called germline gene at one end, perhaps through a read error. V usage is TRBV15 and J usage is TRBJ2-7, with 9 bases identical to TRBD1. The CDR3 loop spans 13 amino acids. In germline, CDR1 is LNHNV, CDR2 YYDKDF (reference sequence). CDR3 amino acids: CATSRPDSGQGDF. The CDR3 DNA is TGTGCCACCAGCAGACCTGACTCGGGACAGGGAGACTTC.

This rearrangement joins TRBV14 to TRBJ2-1; 8 nucleotides agree with TRBD1. The germline V gene has CDR1 SGHDN and CDR2 FVKESK. The V segment lost 2 bases and the J segment 7 bases; nucleotides outside the gene matches: 1. The CDR3 runs 13 residues. The CDR3 reads CASSQNRGNEQFF. The CDR3 DNA reads as TGTGCCAGCAGCCAAAACAGGGGGAATGAGCAGTTCTTC.

J is TRBJ1-3 and V is TRBV20-1, with TRBD1 identical over 7 bases. This CDR3 has 13 residues. Germline V lookup: CDR1 DFQATT, CDR2 SNEGSKA (reference sequence). V was clipped by 5 bases and J by 3 bases; unmatched bases: 4. CDR3 nucleotide sequence: TGCAGTGCTGCCAGGGGGGGTGGAAACACCATATATTTT. Protein: CSAARGGGNTIYF.